Detailed here is one T cell receptor beta chain. Its antigen is undetermined. The source of the sample is a study of post-analysis software for immune sequencing data. Findings and caveats of the study: When compared against controls, multiple sclerosis patients showed significantly lower normalized Chao1 diversity. Patients showed TRBV5-6, TRBV5-1 and TRBV20-1 among five TRBV segments more frequent than in controls.

The V gene's germline CDR1 is LGHDT and CDR2 YNNKEL (reference sequence). V was cut by 3 bases and J by 5 bases, with 11 bases left in between. The length of the CDR3 is 14 residues. Researchers reported that TCR beta cDNA libraries carried unique molecular identifiers. TCRdb itself ran the PCR reads through MiXCR, one entry per CDR3 protein. The data hold 800,000 to 950,000 distinct CDR3 sequences, with around 53% observed a single time. The sequenced sample was blood. The chain carries TRBV3-1 and TRBJ2-1; D remains unclear. This clonotype was sampled from a girl aged 10 to 17 with multiple sclerosis. CDR3 bases: TGTGCCAGCAGCCAGAAGGGAAGCCACAATGAGCAGTTCTTC. It yields the protein CASSQKGSHNEQFF.